Following are 10 T cell receptor beta chains from one sample sequenced in a study of monozygotic twins with inflammatory bowel disease. TCRdb reworked the 5' RACE reads into one entry per CDR3 protein, no DNA. In total, the table holds more than 300,000 distinct CDR3 sequences. The sample comprised blood. The receptors derive from a human donor with ulcerative colitis or Crohn's disease, or a healthy co-twin of an affected twin (not recorded which).

The chain combines TRBV5-1 with TRBJ2-1; TCRdb names TRBD2, which stays unverified in the absence of DNA. Germline V gives CDR1 SGHRS, CDR2 YFSETQ. The CDR3 length is 16 residues. Here the CDR3 reads CASSTSSGGALPRKFF.

The genes are TRBV9 and TRBJ2-1; TCRdb lists TRBD1, though no DNA is available to test this call. Per germline, CDR1 SGDLS and CDR2 YYNGEE. This CDR3 has 17 amino acids. The CDR3 protein is CASSVIGGGTSYNEQFF.

The chain carries TRBV5-1 and TRBJ1-1; TCRdb lists TRBD1, though no DNA is available to test this call. The CDR3 spans 13 residues. Looked up from germline, CDR1 is SGHRS and CDR2 is YFSETQ. CDR3 in amino acids: CASSSGQGTEAFF.

V usage is TRBV4-1 and J usage is TRBJ1-3; the TCRdb call, TRBD1, lacks DNA for checking. In germline, CDR1 is MGHRA, CDR2 YSYEKL. CDR3 size: 16 residues. Here the CDR3 reads CASSQGTGGYGNTIYF.

This rearrangement joins TRBV12-2 to TRBJ1-2; the TCRdb call, TRBD1, lacks DNA for checking. TRBV12-2 is deemed a pseudogene. This CDR3 has 14 amino acids. This CDR3 is CASRCNRENYGYTF.

The gene calls are TRBV11-2 and TRBJ1-2; no DNA is available, so the TRBD1 call from TCRdb remains unchecked. The CDR3 spans 18 residues. The germline gives CDR1 SGHAT, CDR2 FQNNGV. CDR3 residues: CASSLGAGGSVRIYGYTF. The whole variable domain, filled in from reference TRBV11-2 and TRBJ1-2, reads EAGVAQSPRYKIIEKRQSVAFWCNPISGHATLYWYQQILGQGPKLLIQFQNNGVVDDSQLPKDRFSAERLKGVDSTLKIQPAKLEDSAVYLCASSLGAGGSVRIYGYTFGSGTRLTVV.

This sequence joins TRBV6-2 or TRBV6-3 and TRBJ1-1. This CDR3 is built from 11 residues. Germline V lookup: CDR1 MNHEY, CDR2 SVGEGT. CDR3 in amino acids: CASRVLSEAFF.

This rearrangement joins TRBV20-1 to TRBJ2-3; TCRdb gives TRBD2 as the D gene, but with no DNA this cannot be confirmed. The CDR3 consists of 17 residues. Germline CDR1 DFQATT, CDR2 SNEGSKA (reference sequence). CDR3 loop: CSASTGGLAGSTDTQYF.

This sequence joins TRBV2 and TRBJ2-2. This CDR3 comprises 16 residues. Germline values: CDR1 SNHLY, CDR2 FYNNEI. The CDR3 is CASSEFGNANTGELFF.

The chain joins TRBV6-5 to TRBJ1-6; the TRBD1 assignment by TCRdb is unverifiable without DNA. The CDR3 has 15 amino acids. Looked up from germline, CDR1 is MNHEY and CDR2 is SVGAGI. CDR3 sequence reads: CASSFYRVSGSPLHF.